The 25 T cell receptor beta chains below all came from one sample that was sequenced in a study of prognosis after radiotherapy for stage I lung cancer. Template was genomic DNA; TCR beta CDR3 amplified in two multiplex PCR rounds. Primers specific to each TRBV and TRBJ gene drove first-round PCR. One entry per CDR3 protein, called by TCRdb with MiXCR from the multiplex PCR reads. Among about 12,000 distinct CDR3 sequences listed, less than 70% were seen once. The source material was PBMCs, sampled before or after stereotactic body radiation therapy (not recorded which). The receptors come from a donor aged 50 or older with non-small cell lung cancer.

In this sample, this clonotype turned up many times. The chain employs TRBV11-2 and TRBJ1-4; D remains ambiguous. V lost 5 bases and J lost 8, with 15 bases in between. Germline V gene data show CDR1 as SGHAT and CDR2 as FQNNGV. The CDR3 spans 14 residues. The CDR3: CASSEDGPGEKLFF. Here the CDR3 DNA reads TGTGCCAGCAGCGAAGACGGGCCCGGCGAAAAACTGTTTTTT.

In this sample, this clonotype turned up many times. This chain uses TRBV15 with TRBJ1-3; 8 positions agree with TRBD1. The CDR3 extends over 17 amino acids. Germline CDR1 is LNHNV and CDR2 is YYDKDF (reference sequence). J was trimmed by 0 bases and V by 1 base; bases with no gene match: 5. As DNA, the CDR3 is TGTGCCACCAGCAGAGTTCGGACAGGGACCTCTGGAAACACCATATATTTT. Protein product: CATSRVRTGTSGNTIYF.

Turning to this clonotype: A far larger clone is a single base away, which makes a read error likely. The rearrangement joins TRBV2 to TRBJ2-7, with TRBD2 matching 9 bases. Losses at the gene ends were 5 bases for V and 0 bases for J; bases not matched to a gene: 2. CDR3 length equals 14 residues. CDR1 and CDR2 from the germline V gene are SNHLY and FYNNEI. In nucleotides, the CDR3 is TGTGCCAGCAGTCTGACTAGCGGCTCCTACGAGCAGTACTTC. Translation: CASSLTSGSYEQYF.

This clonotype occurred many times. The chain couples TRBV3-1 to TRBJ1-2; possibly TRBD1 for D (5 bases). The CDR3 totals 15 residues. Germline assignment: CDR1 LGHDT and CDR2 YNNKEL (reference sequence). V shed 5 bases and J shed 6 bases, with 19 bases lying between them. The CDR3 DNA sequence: TGTGCCAGCAGCATAATGGGGGGGGAGACTCATGGCTACACCTTC. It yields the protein CASSIMGGETHGYTF.

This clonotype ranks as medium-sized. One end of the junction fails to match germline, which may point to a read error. CDR3 nucleotides: TGTGCCAGCAGCCTAGAGATTACTGGGGCCAACGTCCTGACTTTC. Amino acids: CASSLEITGANVLTF. This chain joins TRBV11-2 and TRBJ2-6; D remains ambiguous. This CDR3 is 15 amino acids long. Germline loops: CDR1 SGHAT, CDR2 FQNNGV.

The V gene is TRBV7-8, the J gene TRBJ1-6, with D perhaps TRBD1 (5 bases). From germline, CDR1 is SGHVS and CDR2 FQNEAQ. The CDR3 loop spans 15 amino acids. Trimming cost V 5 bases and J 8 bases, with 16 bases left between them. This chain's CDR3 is CASSGRRVSDSPLHF. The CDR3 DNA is TGTGCCAGCAGCGGCCGCAGGGTGTCGGATTCACCCCTCCACTTT. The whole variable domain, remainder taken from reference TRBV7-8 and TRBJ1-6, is GAGVSQSPRYKVAKRGQDVALRCDPISGHVSLFWYQQALGQGPEFLTYFQNEAQLDKSGLPSDRFFAERPEGSVSTLKIQRTQQEDSAVYLCASSGRRVSDSPLHFGNGTRLTVT.

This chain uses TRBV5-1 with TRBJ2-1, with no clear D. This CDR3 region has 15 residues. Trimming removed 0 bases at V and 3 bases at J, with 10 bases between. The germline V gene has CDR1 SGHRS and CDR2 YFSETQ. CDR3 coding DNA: TGCGCCAGCAGCTTGGCAGCCGGGTACTACAATGAGCAGTTCTTC. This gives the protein CASSLAAGYYNEQFF.

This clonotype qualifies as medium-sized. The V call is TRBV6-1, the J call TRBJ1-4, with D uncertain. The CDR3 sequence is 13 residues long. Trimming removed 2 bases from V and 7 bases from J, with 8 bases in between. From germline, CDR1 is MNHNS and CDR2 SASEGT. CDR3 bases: TGTGCCAGCAGTGAACGCGGGAGTGAAAAACTGTTTTTT. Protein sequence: CASSERGSEKLFF.

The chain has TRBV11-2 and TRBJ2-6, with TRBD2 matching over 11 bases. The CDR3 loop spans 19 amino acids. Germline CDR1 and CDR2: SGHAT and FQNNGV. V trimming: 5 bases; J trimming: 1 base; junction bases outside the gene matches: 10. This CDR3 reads CASSRRSGRARSGANVLTF. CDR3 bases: TGTGCCAGCAGCCGTCGTAGCGGGAGGGCCAGGTCTGGGGCCAACGTCCTGACTTTC.

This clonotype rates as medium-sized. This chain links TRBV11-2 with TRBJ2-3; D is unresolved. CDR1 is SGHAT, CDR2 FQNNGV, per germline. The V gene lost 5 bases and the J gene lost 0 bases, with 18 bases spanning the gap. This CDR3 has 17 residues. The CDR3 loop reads CASSTTRGPESTDTQYF. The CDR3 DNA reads TGTGCCAGCAGCACCACCCGTGGACCCGAAAGCACAGATACGCAGTATTTT. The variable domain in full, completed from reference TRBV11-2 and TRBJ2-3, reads EAGVAQSPRYKIIEKRQSVAFWCNPISGHATLYWYQQILGQGPKLLIQFQNNGVVDDSQLPKDRFSAERLKGVDSTLKIQPAKLEDSAVYLCASSTTRGPESTDTQYFGPGTRLTVL.

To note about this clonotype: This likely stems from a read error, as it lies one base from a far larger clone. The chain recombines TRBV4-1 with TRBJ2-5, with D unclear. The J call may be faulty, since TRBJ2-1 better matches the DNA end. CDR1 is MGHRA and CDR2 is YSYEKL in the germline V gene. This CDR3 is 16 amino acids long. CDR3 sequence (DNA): TGCGCCAGCAGCCAACGAGGACCGATGACCCACAATGAGCAGTTCTTC. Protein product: CASSQRGPMTHNEQFF.

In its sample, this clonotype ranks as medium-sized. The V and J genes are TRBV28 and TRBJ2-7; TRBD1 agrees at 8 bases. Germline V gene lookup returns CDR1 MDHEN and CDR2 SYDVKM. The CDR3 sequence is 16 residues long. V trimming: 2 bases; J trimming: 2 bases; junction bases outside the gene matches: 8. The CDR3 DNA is TGTGCCAGCAGTTTAATCACCGGACAGGGAGCCTACGAGCAGTACTTC. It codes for CASSLITGQGAYEQYF.

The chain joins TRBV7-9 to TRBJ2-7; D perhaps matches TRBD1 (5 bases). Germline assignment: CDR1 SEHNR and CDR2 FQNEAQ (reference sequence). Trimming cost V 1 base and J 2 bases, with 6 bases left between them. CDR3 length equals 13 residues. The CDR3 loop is CASSLGTTYEQYF. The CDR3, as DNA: TGTGCCAGCAGCTTAGGGACAACCTACGAGCAGTACTTC.

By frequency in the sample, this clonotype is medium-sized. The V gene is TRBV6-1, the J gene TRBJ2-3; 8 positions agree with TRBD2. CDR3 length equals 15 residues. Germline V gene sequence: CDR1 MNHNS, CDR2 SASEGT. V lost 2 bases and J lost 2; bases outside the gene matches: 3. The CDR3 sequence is CASSESGGLTDTQYF. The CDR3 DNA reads TGTGCCAGCAGTGAATCGGGAGGGCTCACAGATACGCAGTATTTT.

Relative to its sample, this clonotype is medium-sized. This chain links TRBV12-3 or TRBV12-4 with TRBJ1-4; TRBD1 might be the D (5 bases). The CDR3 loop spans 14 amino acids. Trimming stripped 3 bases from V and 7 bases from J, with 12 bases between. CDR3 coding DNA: TGTGCCAGCAGTTTTGCTTCTCAGGGTGAAAAACTGTTTTTT. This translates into CASSFASQGEKLFF.

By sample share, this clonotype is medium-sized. For the CDR3, the DNA is TGCGCCAGCAGCATGACAGCGTACAATGAGCAGTTCTTC. This encodes CASSMTAYNEQFF. The chain joins TRBV5-1 to TRBJ2-1; maybe TRBD1 (5 bases). The CDR3 is 13 residues long. The V end lost 4 bases, the J end lost 4 bases, and 9 bases lay between the germline ends. Germline V gives CDR1 SGHRS, CDR2 YFSETQ.

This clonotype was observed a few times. CDR3 in DNA: TGTGCCACCAGTGACTTGGGGACAGAGAACAATGAGCAGTTCTTC. This sequence encodes CATSDLGTENNEQFF. The chain combines TRBV24-1 with TRBJ2-1; 7 nucleotides agree with TRBD1. CDR1 and CDR2 (germline): KGHDR, SFDVKD. After removal of 4 bases from V and 5 bases from J, the junction contained 7 bases not matched to a gene. This CDR3 region has 15 residues.

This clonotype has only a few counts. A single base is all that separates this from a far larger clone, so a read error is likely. The CDR3 nucleotides read TGTGCCAGCAGTCCAGGGGGCTCTGGAAAAACCATATATTTT. Its protein product is CASSPGGSGKTIYF. V and J are TRBV6-4 and TRBJ1-3; 8 bases fit TRBD1. Germline CDR1 is MRHNA and CDR2 is SNTAGT. This CDR3 has 14 amino acids.

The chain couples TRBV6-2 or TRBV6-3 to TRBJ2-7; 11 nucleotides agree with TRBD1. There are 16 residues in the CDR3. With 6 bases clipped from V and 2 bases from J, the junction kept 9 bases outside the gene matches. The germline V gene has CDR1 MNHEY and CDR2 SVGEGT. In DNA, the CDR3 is TGTGCCAGCAGCCAGGACAGGGGGCGGCCTCCCTACGAGCAGTACTTC. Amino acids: CASSQDRGRPPYEQYF.

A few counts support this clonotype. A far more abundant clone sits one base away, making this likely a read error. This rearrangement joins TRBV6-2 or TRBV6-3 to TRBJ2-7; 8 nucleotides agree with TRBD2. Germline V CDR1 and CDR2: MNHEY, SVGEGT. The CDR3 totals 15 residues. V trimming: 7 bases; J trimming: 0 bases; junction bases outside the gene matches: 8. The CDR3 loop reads CASTYSGILSYEQYF. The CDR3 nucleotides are TGTGCCAGCACCTATAGCGGGATCCTCTCCTACGAGCAGTACTTC.

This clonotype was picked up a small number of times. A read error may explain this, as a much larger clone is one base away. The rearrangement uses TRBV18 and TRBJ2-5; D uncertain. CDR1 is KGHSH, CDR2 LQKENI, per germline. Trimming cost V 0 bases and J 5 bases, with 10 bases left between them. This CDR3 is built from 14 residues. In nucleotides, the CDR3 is TGTGCCAGCTCACCACCTTCGAACGGGGAGACCCAGTACTTC. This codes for CASSPPSNGETQYF.

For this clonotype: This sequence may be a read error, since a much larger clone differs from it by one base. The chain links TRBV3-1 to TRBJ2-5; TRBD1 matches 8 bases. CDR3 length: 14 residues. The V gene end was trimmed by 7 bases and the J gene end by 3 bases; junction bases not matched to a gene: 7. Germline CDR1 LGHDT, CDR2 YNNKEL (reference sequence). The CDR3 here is CASIPRTGKETQYF. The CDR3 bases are TGTGCCAGCATCCCGCGGACAGGGAAAGAGACCCAGTACTTC.

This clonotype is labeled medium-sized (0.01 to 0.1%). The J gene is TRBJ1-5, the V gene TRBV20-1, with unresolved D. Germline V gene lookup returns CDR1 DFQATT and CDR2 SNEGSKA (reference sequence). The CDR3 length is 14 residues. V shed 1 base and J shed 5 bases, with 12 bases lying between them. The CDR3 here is CSARAPALDQPQHF. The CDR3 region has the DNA TGCAGTGCTAGAGCCCCCGCTTTGGATCAGCCCCAGCATTTT.

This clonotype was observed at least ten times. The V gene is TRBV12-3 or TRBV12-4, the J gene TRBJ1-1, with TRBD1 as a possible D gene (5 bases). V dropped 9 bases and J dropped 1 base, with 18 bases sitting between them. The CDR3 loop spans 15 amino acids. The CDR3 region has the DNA TGTGCCAGTAAAAGGTGGGGCAGGGAGAACACTGAAGCTTTCTTT. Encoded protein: CASKRWGRENTEAFF.

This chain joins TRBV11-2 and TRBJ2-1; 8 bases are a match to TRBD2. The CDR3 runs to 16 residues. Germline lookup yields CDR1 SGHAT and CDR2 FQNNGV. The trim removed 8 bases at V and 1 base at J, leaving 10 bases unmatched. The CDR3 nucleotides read TGTGCCAGCGGCCTCAGACTAGCGCAGTCCTACAATGAGCAGTTCTTC. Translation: CASGLRLAQSYNEQFF.